This is a list of T cell receptor beta chains from one sample in a study of identical twins. In TCRdb, the 5' RACE reads were re-called with MiXCR into one record per CDR3 protein. Of about 890,000 distinct CDR3 sequences in the sample, roughly an eighth were seen once. These data also formed part of another study, on yellow fever vaccine responses in identical twins.

Material: PBMCs. These receptors originate from a woman younger than 30 in good health. Each CDR3 is given without its conserved first and last residue.

TRBV4-1 | ASSQDIDSAVRGEQF
TRBV12-3/TRBV12-4 | ASSRVGGRNTEAF
TRBV11-2 | ASSLAQEGIYIQY
TRBV9 | ASSVAGTAYNEQF
TRBV12-3/TRBV12-4 | ASSLGRVDIQY
TRBV20-1 | SAGDTQYEQY
TRBV20-1 | SASTVNTGELF
TRBV7-9 | ASSSPGTTKDEQF
TRBV5-1 | ASSLGGDLTGELF
TRBV11-2 | ASSTIRTLAKNIQY
TRBV6-5 | ASSSGTSPVADTQY
TRBV5-1 | ASSTGLAGPRGQETQY
TRBV10-3 | AISESLTSRYNEQF
TRBV19 | ASSSQGSSGANVLT
TRBV5-1 | ASATSGTGDEQF
TRBV4-1 | ASSQGDRGRETGELF
TRBV29-1 | SVEDRVGYT
TRBV5-6 | ASSLVATYEQY
TRBV12-3/TRBV12-4 | ASSPFTWGEGKAEAF
TRBV15 | ATSRDLAVTDTQY
TRBV7-6 | ASSSVGGVTY
TRBV24-1 | ATSPRPGLAGQRVYNEQF
TRBV27 | ASSRRQSPYNSPLH
TRBV28 | ASRTGTQKSQPQH
TRBV5-1 | ASSLVDGWENTGELF
TRBV24-1 | ATSDPGTGYQETQY
TRBV28 | ASRGGPSLYGQF
TRBV4-1 | ASSQVAGGSHEQF
TRBV5-1 | ASSSPDRYIQY
TRBV28 | ASSIGTSMSTDTQY
TRBV28 | ASSKGLAGGLAKNIQY
TRBV9 | ASSEGVSAGSETQY
TRBV27 | ASSLSGVYGYT
TRBV5-1 | ASTLGGLASHDTQY
TRBV9 | ASSVDAGGREKLF
TRBV28 | ASSPVGSGSNEQF
TRBV10-3 | ATLGVNEQF
TRBV6-1 | ASSARTGGAEAF
TRBV4-1 | ASSQDFDTSSYNEQF
TRBV12-3/TRBV12-4 | ASSLLGIETQY
TRBV28 | ASSFGRRPGGTDTQY